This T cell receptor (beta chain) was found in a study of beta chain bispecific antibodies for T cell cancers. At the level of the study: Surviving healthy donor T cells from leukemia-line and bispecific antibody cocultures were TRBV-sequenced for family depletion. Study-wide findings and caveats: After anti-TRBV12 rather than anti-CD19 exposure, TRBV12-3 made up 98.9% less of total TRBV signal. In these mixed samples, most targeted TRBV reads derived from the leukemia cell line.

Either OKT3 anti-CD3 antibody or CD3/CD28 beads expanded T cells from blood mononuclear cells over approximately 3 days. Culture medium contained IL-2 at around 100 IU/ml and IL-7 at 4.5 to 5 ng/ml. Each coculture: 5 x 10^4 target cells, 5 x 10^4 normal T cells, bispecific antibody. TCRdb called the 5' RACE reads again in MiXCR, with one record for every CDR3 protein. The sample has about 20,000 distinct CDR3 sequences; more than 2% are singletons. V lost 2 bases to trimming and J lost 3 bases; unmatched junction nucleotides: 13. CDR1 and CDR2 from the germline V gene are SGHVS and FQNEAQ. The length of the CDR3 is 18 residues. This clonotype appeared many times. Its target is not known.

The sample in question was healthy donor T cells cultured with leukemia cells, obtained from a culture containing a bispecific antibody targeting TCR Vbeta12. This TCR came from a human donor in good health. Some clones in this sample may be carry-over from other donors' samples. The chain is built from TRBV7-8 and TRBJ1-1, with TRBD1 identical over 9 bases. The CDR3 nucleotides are TGTGCCAGCAGCTTATTCACTCTAACAGGGGGCTTGCACACTGAAGCTTTCTTT. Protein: CASSLFTLTGGLHTEAFF.